In its sample, the clone carrying this TCR beta chain was seen many times. With 7 bases clipped from V and 6 bases from J, the junction kept 7 bases outside the gene matches. In germline, CDR1 is SGHNT, CDR2 YYREEE (reference sequence). This CDR3 has 15 residues. The sample belongs to a study of early T cells in non-severe SARS-CoV-2 infection. One entry per CDR3 protein results from TCRdb running MiXCR on the 5' RACE reads. The sample lists 25,000 to 35,000 distinct CDR3 sequences, under 6% occurring once. This receptor was identified in an adult who was a healthcare worker with PCR-confirmed SARS-CoV-2 infection or an uninfected control (not recorded which). The V call is TRBV5-4, the J call TRBJ2-1; the match to TRBD2 covers 13 bases. Sequenced input: whole blood. The DNA for the CDR3 is TGTGCCAGCCAGCCGCGGACTAGCGGGAGCAATGAGCAGTTCTTC. Its translation: CASQPRTSGSNEQFF.